One sample yielded the 30 T cell receptor beta chains listed below, sequenced in a study of response to subunit inactivated influenza vaccine. Each CDR3 protein is one row after TCRdb ran MiXCR on the RT-PCR reads. The table includes more than 450,000 distinct CDR3 sequences, 10% to 15% detected once. This specimen was PBMCs from blood, taken on the day of vaccination. These receptors were taken from a man between 45 and 60 years old who received an inactivated influenza vaccine.

This clonotype was seen ten or more times. The genes are TRBV13 and TRBJ1-2; 11 nucleotides align to TRBD1. This CDR3 region has 15 residues. With 4 bases clipped from V and 3 bases from J, the junction kept 4 bases outside the gene matches. The germline CDR1 and CDR2 sequences are PRHDT and FYEKMQ (reference sequence). This CDR3 is CASSSGQGGDYGYTF. The CDR3 region has the DNA TGTGCCAGCAGCTCGGGACAGGGGGGAGACTATGGCTACACCTTC. Supplemented by reference TRBV13 and TRBJ1-2, the full variable domain reads AAGVIQSPRHLIKEKRETATLKCYPIPRHDTVYWYQQGPGQDPQFLISFYEKMQSDKGSIPDRFSAQQFSDYHSELNMSSLELGDSALYFCASSSGQGGDYGYTFGSGTRLTVV.

The chain employs TRBV28 and TRBJ2-5, with a possible D match to TRBD1 (7 bases). This CDR3 has 14 amino acids. Germline assignment: CDR1 MDHEN and CDR2 SYDVKM. V was clipped by 2 bases and J by 5 bases, with 12 bases between them. The CDR3 is CASSLAPGGETQYF. The CDR3 coding sequence is TGTGCCAGCAGTTTAGCGCCAGGGGGGGAGACCCAGTACTTC.

This clonotype was counted between two and nine times. V and J are TRBV11-2 and TRBJ1-2; 8 bases line up with TRBD1. With 5 bases clipped from V and 5 bases from J, the junction kept 10 bases outside the gene matches. The germline V gene has CDR1 SGHAT and CDR2 FQNNGV. The CDR3 totals 15 residues. The CDR3 region has the DNA TGTGCCAGCAGCGAATATTCAGGGGGCGCATATGGCTACACCTTC. Protein product: CASSEYSGGAYGYTF.

This clonotype has a handful of counts. V usage is TRBV5-1 and J usage is TRBJ1-1; the D is unclear. The CDR3 covers 15 residues. Looked up from germline, CDR1 is SGHRS and CDR2 is YFSETQ. Trimming pared 1 base from V and 6 bases from J, leaving 16 bases between. The CDR3 sequence is CASSLRAAGFAEAFF. The CDR3 DNA sequence: TGCGCCAGCAGCTTGAGGGCAGCGGGTTTTGCTGAAGCTTTCTTT.

This sequence joins TRBV29-1 and TRBJ2-1; the D is unclear. V was cut by 4 bases and J by 3 bases, with 13 bases left in between. Looked up from germline, CDR1 is SQVTM and CDR2 is ANQGSEA. There are 14 residues in the CDR3. This CDR3 reads CSVAEVTGYNEQFF. The CDR3 nucleotides are TGCAGCGTTGCCGAAGTGACGGGCTACAATGAGCAGTTCTTC.

This sequence joins TRBV6-2 or TRBV6-3 and TRBJ2-2; 8 bases align to TRBD1. Trimming removed 8 bases from V and 6 bases from J; junction bases left unmatched: 5. The germline CDR1 and CDR2 sequences are MNHEY and SVGEGT. The CDR3 runs 13 residues. The CDR3: CASGQGTAGELFF. The CDR3 DNA is TGTGCCAGCGGACAGGGCACCGCCGGGGAGCTGTTTTTT.

The chain employs TRBV11-2 and TRBJ2-5, with D unclear. With 8 bases removed from V and 0 bases from J, the gap between germline ends came to 13 bases. Looked up from germline, CDR1 is SGHAT and CDR2 is FQNNGV. There are 14 residues in the CDR3. The CDR3 bases are TGTGCCAGCGCCAGGCTTGGATACCAAGAGACCCAGTACTTC. Its protein is CASARLGYQETQYF. The full variable domain, its missing parts supplied by reference TRBV11-2 and TRBJ2-5, is EAGVAQSPRYKIIEKRQSVAFWCNPISGHATLYWYQQILGQGPKLLIQFQNNGVVDDSQLPKDRFSAERLKGVDSTLKIQPAKLEDSAVYLCASARLGYQETQYFGPGTRLLVL.

This rearrangement joins TRBV11-2 to TRBJ1-4; D possibly corresponds to TRBD1 (5 bases). This CDR3 spans 15 amino acids. Trimming pared 1 base from V and 8 bases from J, leaving 14 bases between. CDR1 is SGHAT and CDR2 is FQNNGV in the germline V gene. CDR3 region: CASSLGTNRGEKLFF. CDR3 DNA: TGTGCCAGCAGCTTAGGGACGAACCGGGGGGAAAAACTGTTTTTT.

This clonotype was seen a few times. The chain carries TRBV12-3 or TRBV12-4 and TRBJ1-1; D might be TRBD1 (6 bases). Trimming removed 3 bases from V and 5 bases from J, with 13 bases in between. The CDR3 runs 14 residues. The CDR3 bases are TGTGCCAGCAGTTTCGAGGGGGTATGGACTGAAGCTTTCTTT. Translation: CASSFEGVWTEAFF.

This clonotype has at least ten counts. The chain links TRBV6-5 to TRBJ1-1, with a possible D match to TRBD1 (5 bases). With 3 bases removed from V and 5 bases from J, the gap between germline ends came to 19 bases. The CDR3 spans 16 residues. Germline CDR1 and CDR2: MNHEY and SVGAGI. The CDR3 DNA reads as TGTGCCAGCAGTTATGGCAGGGTGGGGGGTAGGACTGAAGCTTTCTTT. Its protein is CASSYGRVGGRTEAFF.

This chain links TRBV5-1 with TRBJ2-1, with 9 bases identical to TRBD2. The CDR3 is made up of 15 amino acids. The V gene's germline CDR1 is SGHRS and CDR2 YFSETQ. The V segment lost 4 bases and the J segment 12 bases; nucleotides outside the gene matches: 14. CDR3 in amino acids: CASSGAGGLSVGQFF. The CDR3 bases are TGCGCCAGCAGCGGAGCGGGAGGTCTTTCCGTTGGGCAGTTCTTC.

This clonotype was observed a few times. This sequence joins TRBV4-3 and TRBJ2-3; 13 positions agree with TRBD2. V was clipped by 4 bases and J by 4 bases; unmatched bases: 5. The CDR3 has 16 amino acids. CDR1 is LGHNA, CDR2 YSLEER, per germline. Here the CDR3 DNA reads TGCGCCAGCAGCCCACGAACTAGCGGGGGGGCAGATACGCAGTATTTT. It codes for CASSPRTSGGADTQYF.

The CDR3 loop is CASSQEIWTANEQFF. CDR3 sequence (DNA): TGCGCCAGCAGCCAAGAGATCTGGACAGCCAATGAGCAGTTCTTC. This chain uses TRBV4-3 with TRBJ2-1; D might be TRBD1 (6 bases). This CDR3 is 15 amino acids long. Germline assignment: CDR1 LGHNA and CDR2 YSLEER. The V gene lost 0 bases and the J gene lost 6 bases, with 12 bases spanning the gap.

This clonotype was counted a few times. This chain uses TRBV5-6 with TRBJ2-7; D ambiguous. V was trimmed by 2 bases and J by 5 bases, leaving 29 bases between them. This CDR3 has 19 amino acids. CDR1 is SGHDT and CDR2 is YYEEEE in the germline V gene. The CDR3 DNA reads as TGTGCCAGCAGCTTATTCCCCGCGGCAATTACCAGGACCGGCGACGAGCAGTACTTC. This sequence encodes CASSLFPAAITRTGDEQYF.

This sequence joins TRBV7-9 and TRBJ2-7, with D hard to call. The V end lost 5 bases, the J end lost 3 bases, and 8 bases lay between the germline ends. Germline assignment: CDR1 SEHNR and CDR2 FQNEAQ (reference sequence). There are 12 residues in the CDR3. The CDR3 nucleotides are TGTGCCAGCAGCCCAGAACTCTACGAGCAGTACTTC. It codes for CASSPELYEQYF.

This clonotype was seen only a few times. The chain carries TRBV29-1 and TRBJ1-1; D possibly corresponds to TRBD1 (5 bases). The germline CDR1 and CDR2 sequences are SQVTM and ANQGSEA. The CDR3 covers 10 residues. DNA for the CDR3: TGCAGTGGGGGTAACACTGAAGCTTTCTTT. This sequence encodes CSGGNTEAFF.

This clonotype occurred a few times. V gene TRBV24-1 combines with J gene TRBJ2-2; TRBD2 matches at 7 bases. The V gene's germline CDR1 is KGHDR and CDR2 SFDVKD. The CDR3 is 15 residues long. V gave up 4 bases and J gave up 3 bases; unmatched junction bases: 4. In nucleotides, the CDR3 is TGTGCCACCAGTGACGGGGGGAAGGACACCGGGGAGCTGTTTTTT. Its protein is CATSDGGKDTGELFF.

This clonotype has a handful of counts. The chain recombines TRBV6-1 with TRBJ2-7; 12 positions agree with TRBD2. The CDR3 extends over 15 amino acids. Trimming removed 6 bases from V and 3 bases from J; junction bases left unmatched: 6. Germline V lookup: CDR1 MNHNS, CDR2 SASEGT. The CDR3 region has the DNA TGTGCCAGCAGACCGACTAGCGGGAGCCTCTACGAGCAGTACTTC. Residues: CASRPTSGSLYEQYF.

This clonotype was counted between two and nine times. The chain carries TRBV18 and TRBJ2-7; 9 bases are shared with TRBD1. Germline assignment: CDR1 KGHSH and CDR2 LQKENI. Trimming cost V 0 bases and J 4 bases; bases outside gene matches: 19. The CDR3 totals 20 residues. CDR3 amino acids: CASSPPLGQGRSGKLYEQYF. The CDR3 coding sequence is TGTGCCAGCTCACCACCGTTGGGACAGGGTCGGAGCGGGAAGCTTTACGAGCAGTACTTC.

The rearrangement joins TRBV4-3 to TRBJ2-3; weak D call: TRBD1 (6 bases). CDR1 and CDR2 (germline): LGHNA, YSLEER. This CDR3 has 17 amino acids. Trimming stripped 3 bases from V and 0 bases from J, with 16 bases between. The CDR3 region has the DNA TGCGCCAGCAGCCATGAATATCCGGGACACAGCACAGATACGCAGTATTTT. Translating it yields CASSHEYPGHSTDTQYF.

This clonotype was detected only a few times. J is TRBJ2-3 and V is TRBV29-1; 7 bases agree with TRBD1. The CDR3 covers 15 residues. V shed 7 bases, J shed 2 bases, and the junction held 12 bases outside the gene matches. CDR1 is SQVTM, CDR2 ANQGSEA, per germline. CDR3 nucleotides: TGCAGCGCAGGGGGAAGGGCATTGCTCACAGATACGCAGTATTTT. It encodes CSAGGRALLTDTQYF.

This clonotype has only a few counts. CDR3 amino acids: CASSSPGQEASWAGNTIYF. DNA for the CDR3: TGTGCCAGCAGCTCCCCGGGACAGGAAGCATCGTGGGCTGGAAACACCATATATTTT. The chain uses TRBV11-1 and TRBJ1-3, with 8 bases fitting TRBD1. Germline assignment: CDR1 SGHAT and CDR2 FQDESV (reference sequence). The V segment lost 4 bases and the J segment 2 bases; nucleotides outside the gene matches: 16. The CDR3 consists of 19 residues.

The sample holds many counts of this clonotype. The chain links TRBV7-9 to TRBJ2-7, with 8 bases aligning to TRBD2. Losses at the gene ends were 6 bases for V and 2 bases for J; bases not matched to a gene: 6. The CDR3 contains 14 residues. The germline CDR1 and CDR2 sequences are SEHNR and FQNEAQ (reference sequence). The CDR3 nucleotides read TGTGCCAGCAGTTTGATGACTAGCGCCTACGAGCAGTACTTC. It is translated as CASSLMTSAYEQYF.

This chain uses TRBV7-2 with TRBJ1-2, with D tentatively TRBD1 (5 bases). This CDR3 contains 17 residues. The V and J ends lost 4 bases and 4 bases respectively, with 22 bases between them. CDR1 is SGHTA and CDR2 is FQGNSA in the germline V gene. The CDR3 region is CASSSWGEMMGLYGYTF. DNA of the CDR3: TGTGCCAGCAGCTCGTGGGGAGAAATGATGGGACTCTATGGCTACACCTTC. The complete variable domain, with remaining parts taken from reference TRBV7-2 and TRBJ1-2, reads GAGVSQSPSNKVTEKGKDVELRCDPISGHTALYWYRQSLGQGLEFLIYFQGNSAPDKSGLPSDRFSAERTGGSVSTLTIQRTQQEDSAVYLCASSSWGEMMGLYGYTFGSGTRLTVV.

The rearrangement links TRBV25-1 to TRBJ2-1; weak D call: TRBD2 (5 bases). The CDR3 is 16 amino acids. Germline CDR1 is MGHDK and CDR2 is SYGVNS. Between the trimmed V and J ends, which lost 2 bases and 0 bases, there was a span of 11 bases. In DNA, the CDR3 is TGTGCCAGCAGTGAAGCGGGCAGAACCTCCTACAATGAGCAGTTCTTC. Translating it yields CASSEAGRTSYNEQFF. The entire variable domain, with the rest obtained from reference TRBV25-1 and TRBJ2-1, is as follows: EADIYQTPRYLVIGTGKKITLECSQTMGHDKMYWYQQDPGMELHLIHYSYGVNSTEKGDLSSESTVSRIRTEHFPLTLESARPSHTSQYLCASSEAGRTSYNEQFFGPGTRLTVL.

This clonotype showed up just a few times. The V and J genes are TRBV20-1 and TRBJ2-2; D unresolved. This CDR3 region has 14 residues. In germline, CDR1 is DFQATT, CDR2 SNEGSKA (reference sequence). V lost 6 bases and J lost 1, with 12 bases in between. The CDR3 sequence is CSAPRRLNTGELFF. The CDR3 nucleotides are TGCAGTGCACCAAGACGACTGAACACCGGGGAGCTGTTTTTT.

V gene TRBV5-6 combines with J gene TRBJ2-7; 7 positions agree with TRBD2. V shed 7 bases, J shed 5 bases, and the junction held 12 bases outside the gene matches. Germline CDR1 reads SGHDT; CDR2 reads YYEEEE. The CDR3 length is 14 residues. The CDR3 loop is CASCPGGREDEQYF. The CDR3, as DNA: TGTGCCAGCTGCCCCGGCGGGAGAGAAGACGAGCAGTACTTC.

This clonotype was detected many times. The chain employs TRBV4-3 and TRBJ1-2; TRBD1 aligns across 9 bases. The V gene's germline CDR1 is LGHNA and CDR2 YSLEER. V trimming: 0 bases; J trimming: 3 bases; junction bases outside the gene matches: 11. The CDR3 has 18 residues. The CDR3 loop reads CASSQDNPTGGMDYGYTF. The CDR3 DNA is TGCGCCAGCAGCCAAGATAACCCCACAGGGGGCATGGACTATGGCTACACCTTC.

CDR3 nucleotides: TGTGCCATCAGTGAGTCGGGCGGTATGCGGGGGCGGTACAATGAGCAGTTCTTC. Residues: CAISESGGMRGRYNEQFF. The chain uses TRBV10-3 and TRBJ2-1; TRBD2 is a possible D gene (7 bases). Deletions cut 0 bases from V and 4 bases from J, with 19 bases between. Germline CDR1 is ENHRY and CDR2 is SYGVKD. CDR3 length equals 18 residues.

This clonotype was detected only a few times. The rearrangement links TRBV6-5 to TRBJ2-1; no clear D. V was cut by 6 bases and J by 1 base, with 10 bases left in between. This CDR3 is 14 amino acids long. The germline V gene encodes CDR1 MNHEY and CDR2 SVGAGI. The CDR3 DNA reads as TGTGCCAGCAGGTTAATGCATTCCTACAATGAGCAGTTCTTC. It is translated as CASRLMHSYNEQFF.